The clone carrying this T cell receptor (beta chain) is a singleton in its sample. Original methodology: Reference gene primer amplification gave estimated nucleated cell counts. Here immunoSEQ multiplex PCR was the method, and the copy in TCRdb shows in-frame clones only, minus some. V and J calls and clone size follow that table, whereas D and trimming were derived from the DNA. This table has a few hundred thousand clones, nearly 90% appearing once. Trimming took 6 bases from V and 0 from J, leaving 5 bases between them. This CDR3 comprises 12 residues. Germline V gene data show CDR1 as WSHSY and CDR2 as SAAADI. Participants reported their clinical history, and cohort assignment relied on those reports. Before being deemed recovered, Cohort 3 donors had two negative PCRs, clearance, or symptom resolution. This specimen belongs to a study of blood T cell repertoires in COVID-19. Study-wide background: Sources were T cells, B-cell-depleted T cells, or PBMCs; the material itself was cDNA or gDNA.

This sequence originates from a woman in her 30s who had recovered from COVID-19. This sequence joins TRBV10-2 and TRBJ1-1; D not certain. Source material: PBMCs or T cells enriched from blood (not recorded which). DNA of the CDR3: TGCGCCAGCAGCTTTATGAACACTGAAGCTTTCTTT. Protein sequence: CASSFMNTEAFF.